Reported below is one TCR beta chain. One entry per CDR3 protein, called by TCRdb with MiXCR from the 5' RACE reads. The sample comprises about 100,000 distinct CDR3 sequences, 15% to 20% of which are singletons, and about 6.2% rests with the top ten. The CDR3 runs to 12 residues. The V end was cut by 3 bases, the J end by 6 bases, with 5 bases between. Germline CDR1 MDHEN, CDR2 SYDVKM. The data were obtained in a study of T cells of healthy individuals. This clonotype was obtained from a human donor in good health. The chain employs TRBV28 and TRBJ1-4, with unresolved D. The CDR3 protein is CASSFSYEKLFF. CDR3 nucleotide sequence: TGTGCCAGCAGTTTCTCATATGAAAAACTGTTTTTT.